This passage covers 32 T cell receptor beta chains from one sample sequenced in a study of T cell changes during pregnancy in multiple sclerosis. Clones were sequenced by immunoSEQ multiplex PCR, and TCRdb holds only the in-frame ones, with some missing. The sample comprises roughly 23,000 clones, around 89% of which are singletons, and under 8% rests with the top ten. This specimen consisted of CD8+ T cells from peripheral blood mononuclear cells, obtained in the first trimester of pregnancy. The receptors here all came from a female donor with multiple sclerosis, enrolled in a pregnancy study.

This chain links TRBV18 with TRBJ2-5; 9 positions match TRBD2. Germline trimming cut 2 bases from V and 6 bases from J; bases unmatched to any gene: 10. The CDR3 extends over 16 amino acids. The V gene's germline CDR1 is KGHSH and CDR2 LQKENI. This CDR3 reads CASSPDSGSFPKTQYF. CDR3 nucleotide sequence: TGTGCCAGCTCACCAGATAGCGGGAGCTTTCCAAAGACCCAGTACTTC.

Written as DNA, the CDR3 is TGTGCCAGCAGCCAAGATTTGGAGAAGAACTATGGCTACACCTTC. This sequence encodes CASSQDLEKNYGYTF. The chain is built from TRBV4-2 and TRBJ1-2; no firm D call. V gave up 0 bases and J gave up 2 bases, with 10 bases separating them. The CDR3 length is 15 residues. In germline, CDR1 is LGHNA, CDR2 YNFKEQ.

The rearrangement uses TRBV27 and TRBJ2-3; 11 positions match TRBD2. The CDR3 is made up of 15 amino acids. With 4 bases clipped from V and 7 bases from J, the junction kept 7 bases outside the gene matches. CDR1 is MNHEY, CDR2 SMNVEV, per germline (reference sequence). This chain's CDR3 is CASSSLAGGRNTQYF. The CDR3 bases are TGTGCCAGCAGTTCCCTAGCGGGGGGACGAAATACGCAGTATTTT.

The chain recombines TRBV9 with TRBJ2-3; TRBD2 might be the D (5 bases). CDR3 length: 16 amino acids. CDR1 and CDR2 from the germline V gene are SGDLS and YYNGEE. With 3 bases removed from V and 0 bases from J, the gap between germline ends came to 14 bases. The CDR3 nucleotides are TGTGCCAGCAGCGCCTTGGGGAGCTGGAGCACAGATACGCAGTATTTT. This translates into CASSALGSWSTDTQYF.

This chain uses TRBV6-4 with TRBJ2-3, with D possibly being TRBD2 (6 bases). The germline V gene has CDR1 MRHNA and CDR2 SNTAGT. The CDR3 length is 15 residues. The V end lost 2 bases, the J end lost 3 bases, and 12 bases lay between the germline ends. The CDR3 sequence: CASSDRAGSTDTQYF. DNA for the CDR3: TGTGCCAGCAGTGACAGGGCGGGATCTACAGATACGCAGTATTTT.

The rearrangement uses TRBV7-3 and TRBJ2-1; no definite D call. The CDR3 has 15 amino acids. The V gene lost 6 bases and the J gene lost 8 bases, with 20 bases spanning the gap. Germline CDR1 is SGHTA and CDR2 is FQGTGA. The CDR3, as DNA: TGTGCCAGCAGTATCCTAGGAGACGGTTGGGATGAGCAGTTCTTC. Amino acid sequence: CASSILGDGWDEQFF.

The J gene is TRBJ2-7, the V gene TRBV13, with a tentative D call TRBD1 (6 bases). This CDR3 comprises 14 residues. Germline CDR1 PRHDT, CDR2 FYEKMQ (reference sequence). Trimming removed 4 bases at V and 3 bases at J, with 13 bases between. CDR3 loop: CASSSRTVIYEQYF. DNA of the CDR3: TGTGCCAGCAGCTCCCGGACAGTCATCTACGAGCAGTACTTC. Together with reference TRBV13 and TRBJ2-7, the CDR3 gives the full variable domain: AAGVIQSPRHLIKEKRETATLKCYPIPRHDTVYWYQQGPGQDPQFLISFYEKMQSDKGSIPDRFSAQQFSDYHSELNMSSLELGDSALYFCASSSRTVIYEQYFGPGTRLTVT.

CDR3: CASALTGGNTEAFF. DNA of the CDR3: TGTGCCAGCGCATTGACAGGGGGTAACACTGAAGCTTTCTTT. V and J are TRBV27 and TRBJ1-1, with TRBD1 identical over 9 bases. Trimming removed 8 bases from V and 2 bases from J; junction bases left unmatched: 6. Germline-derived CDR1 and CDR2 are MNHEY and SMNVEV (reference sequence). The CDR3 spans 14 residues.

This clone qualifies as medium-sized. The chain carries TRBV4-2 and TRBJ1-1; D is uncertain. The V end was cut by 1 base, the J end by 1 base, with 10 bases between. The CDR3 totals 15 residues. The germline V gene encodes CDR1 LGHNA and CDR2 YNFKEQ. The CDR3 is CASSQVSAENTEAFF. CDR3 sequence (DNA): TGTGCCAGCAGCCAAGTGTCCGCGGAGAACACTGAAGCTTTCTTT.

This chain connects TRBV25-1 to TRBJ2-3, with 11 bases identical to TRBD2. V shed 6 bases and J 0 bases; nucleotides not matched to a gene: 11. Germline CDR1 MGHDK, CDR2 SYGVNS. CDR3 length: 18 amino acids. Here the CDR3 DNA reads TGTGCCAGCAGCCCCAATGCTGGACTAGCGGGTAGCACAGATACGCAGTATTTT. The encoded protein is CASSPNAGLAGSTDTQYF.

The chain combines TRBV4-3 with TRBJ2-2; D gene unclear. CDR3 size: 14 residues. Between the trimmed V and J ends, which lost 1 base and 6 bases, there was a span of 9 bases. The germline V gene has CDR1 LGHNA and CDR2 YSLEER. In DNA, the CDR3 is TGCGCCAGCAGCCAAGCCAGAGGAGCCGGGGAGCTGTTTTTT. Amino acid sequence: CASSQARGAGELFF.

The CDR3 spells CASSPDSSNYGYTF. The DNA of the CDR3 is TGTGCCAGCAGTCCCGACAGTTCTAACTATGGCTACACCTTC. The V gene is TRBV28, the J gene TRBJ1-2; D might be TRBD1 (5 bases). The CDR3 is 14 residues long. V was clipped by 5 bases and J by 0 bases, with 10 bases between them. CDR1 and CDR2 from the germline V gene are MDHEN and SYDVKM.

The genes are TRBV13 and TRBJ2-3, with unresolved D. V lost 5 bases, J lost 2 bases, and 8 bases lay in between. Germline CDR1 is PRHDT and CDR2 is FYEKMQ (reference sequence). CDR3 length equals 13 residues. The CDR3 coding sequence is TGTGCCAGCAGCCCGCGCCTCACAGATACGCAGTATTTT. Encoded protein: CASSPRLTDTQYF.

This CDR3 reads CAISAGTSDRSGELFF. CDR3 DNA: TGTGCCATCAGCGCCGGGACTAGCGATCGATCGGGGGAGCTGTTTTTT. This rearrangement joins TRBV10-3 to TRBJ2-2; TRBD2 matches at 10 bases. This CDR3 is built from 16 residues. Germline V gene data show CDR1 as ENHRY and CDR2 as SYGVKD. V gave up 6 bases and J gave up 8 bases; unmatched junction bases: 12.

This rearrangement joins TRBV7-2 to TRBJ2-3; 10 nucleotides align to TRBD2. V trimming: 0 bases; J trimming: 8 bases; junction bases outside the gene matches: 11. Looked up from germline, CDR1 is SGHTA and CDR2 is FQGNSA. CDR3 length equals 17 residues. CDR3: CASSLAPGLAVQGTQYF. DNA of the CDR3: TGTGCCAGCAGCTTAGCCCCCGGACTAGCGGTTCAAGGTACGCAGTATTTT.

This clone was detected only once. V is TRBV4-2 and J is TRBJ2-7; D is possibly TRBD2 (5 bases). Germline V CDR1 and CDR2: LGHNA, YNFKEQ. V shed 0 bases and J shed 13 bases, with 19 bases lying between them. The CDR3 sequence is 14 residues long. CDR3 coding DNA: TGTGCCAGCAGCCAAGATCTTGGTGGGAGAGGTCTATACTTC. Translating gives CASSQDLGGRGLYF.

The gene calls are TRBV18 and TRBJ2-7, with 7 positions matching TRBD1. The CDR3 has 13 amino acids. Per the germline V gene, CDR1 is KGHSH and CDR2 is LQKENI. The V gene end was trimmed by 3 bases and the J gene end by 7 bases; junction bases not matched to a gene: 6. DNA for the CDR3: TGTGCCAGCTCACCGGCGGACAGGCTAGAGCAGTACTTC. It specifies CASSPADRLEQYF.

V and J are TRBV7-2 and TRBJ2-1; D ambiguous. V dropped 5 bases and J dropped 8 bases, with 7 bases sitting between them. The CDR3 length is 11 residues. The germline V gene has CDR1 SGHTA and CDR2 FQGNSA. The CDR3 DNA reads TGTGCCAGCAGCCGTTATGATGAGCAGTTCTTC. Protein: CASSRYDEQFF.

The chain couples TRBV19 to TRBJ2-7; 9 bases fit TRBD1. The CDR3 is 15 residues long. The junction had 5 bases not matched to a gene; V was cut back by 3 bases and J by 2 bases. CDR1 and CDR2 from the germline V gene are LNHDA and SQIVND (reference sequence). For the CDR3, the DNA is TGTGCCAGTAGTATCGCCGGGACAGGGACCTACGAGCAGTACTTC. It codes for CASSIAGTGTYEQYF.

The chain joins TRBV7-3 to TRBJ2-7; perhaps TRBD2 as D (6 bases). CDR1 is SGHTA and CDR2 is FQGTGA in the germline V gene. The CDR3 is made up of 15 amino acids. Trimming shortened V by 1 base and J by 4 bases, and 14 bases separated the two germline ends. The CDR3, as DNA: TGTGCCAGCAGCTTAAATGGTGGGACTCAATACGAGCAGTACTTC. Encoded protein: CASSLNGGTQYEQYF.

This clone showed up just a few times. This chain connects TRBV6-5 to TRBJ1-2; 8 nucleotides match TRBD1. Germline assignment: CDR1 MNHEY and CDR2 SVGAGI. Trimming cost V 6 bases and J 3 bases; bases outside gene matches: 3. The CDR3 sequence is 13 residues long. As DNA, the CDR3 is TGTGCCAGCAGGCCAGGGGGCGACTATGGCTACACCTTC. Translation gives CASRPGGDYGYTF.

The J gene is TRBJ1-1, the V gene TRBV6-5, with unresolved D. The CDR3 runs 15 residues. Trimming stripped 5 bases from V and 1 base from J, with 14 bases between. CDR1 is MNHEY and CDR2 is SVGAGI in the germline V gene. The CDR3 DNA reads as TGTGCCAGCAGTATCGGACCCGAGGGGAACACTGAAGCTTTCTTT. Protein: CASSIGPEGNTEAFF.

This clone was counted a single time. The CDR3 nucleotides read TGTGCCAGCAGCACGGGACTAGCGGGAGGGCTCGATGAGCAGTTCTTC. Its translation: CASSTGLAGGLDEQFF. The V call is TRBV7-9, the J call TRBJ2-1; 16 nucleotides line up with TRBD2. Germline V gene data show CDR1 as SEHNR and CDR2 as FQNEAQ (reference sequence). The CDR3 extends over 16 amino acids. V lost 5 bases, J lost 8 bases, and 6 bases stayed unmatched.

This clone has only one observation. J is TRBJ2-7 and V is TRBV7-9, with 7 bases aligning to TRBD2. This CDR3 contains 15 residues. V trimming: 4 bases; J trimming: 3 bases; junction bases outside the gene matches: 9. CDR1 is SEHNR, CDR2 FQNEAQ, per germline (reference sequence). This chain's CDR3 is CASSSPSGAFYEQYF. The CDR3 DNA sequence: TGTGCCAGCAGCTCCCCTAGCGGAGCCTTCTACGAGCAGTACTTC.

Of note for this clone: A read error may be the cause here, since a much bigger clone is one base away. This chain uses TRBV4-2 with TRBJ2-6; D gene uncertain. Deletions cut 0 bases from V and 0 bases from J, with 6 bases between. The CDR3 runs 16 residues. From germline, CDR1 is LGHNA and CDR2 YNFKEQ. The CDR3 is CASSQDVSSGANVLTF. DNA for the CDR3: TGTGCCAGCAGCCAAGATGTGAGCTCTGGGGCCAACGTCCTGACTTTC.

The chain employs TRBV6-5 and TRBJ2-1; 9 positions match TRBD2. This CDR3 is 16 amino acids long. Per the germline V gene, CDR1 is MNHEY and CDR2 is SVGAGI. V shed 2 bases and J 7 bases; nucleotides not matched to a gene: 9. As DNA, the CDR3 is TGTGCCAGCAGTTACGACTTAGCGGGAGTGGGAAATGAGCAGTTCTTC. Its protein is CASSYDLAGVGNEQFF.

The V call is TRBV7-8, the J call TRBJ2-2, with a weak D call TRBD1 (5 bases). The ends were cut back, 5 bases at V and 3 bases at J, with 22 bases in the middle. The CDR3 is 18 residues long. Per the germline V gene, CDR1 is SGHVS and CDR2 is FQNEAQ. The CDR3 spells CASSPDVIGQGYTGELFF. The CDR3 DNA reads as TGTGCCAGCAGCCCGGACGTGATAGGGCAGGGATACACCGGGGAGCTGTTTTTT.

The chain is built from TRBV29-1 and TRBJ2-7, with a possible D match to TRBD1 (6 bases). The V gene's germline CDR1 is SQVTM and CDR2 ANQGSEA. CDR3 length: 13 amino acids. Between the trimmed V and J ends, which lost 7 bases and 0 bases, there was a span of 13 bases. The CDR3 DNA reads TGCAGCGCCATCGACAGGATCTCCTACGAGCAGTACTTC. This encodes CSAIDRISYEQYF.

The rearrangement joins TRBV2 to TRBJ2-5; a weak D match, TRBD1 (6 bases). V lost 6 bases to trimming and J lost 4 bases, with 21 bases between them. The length of the CDR3 is 16 residues. Germline lookup yields CDR1 SNHLY and CDR2 FYNNEI. CDR3 sequence reads: CASSDRDILPPETQYF. CDR3 DNA sequence: TGTGCCAGCAGCGACCGGGACATCCTTCCCCCAGAGACCCAGTACTTC.

The chain uses TRBV28 and TRBJ1-2, with TRBD1 identical over 7 bases. The CDR3 is made up of 14 amino acids. Germline-derived CDR1 and CDR2 are MDHEN and SYDVKM. V gave up 3 bases and J gave up 4 bases; unmatched junction bases: 5. DNA for the CDR3: TGTGCCAGCAGTTTGGGACAGAACACCTATGGCTACACCTTC. It translates to CASSLGQNTYGYTF.

V usage is TRBV19 and J usage is TRBJ2-5; D ambiguous. The CDR3 runs to 12 residues. Germline V gene sequence: CDR1 LNHDA, CDR2 SQIVND (reference sequence). V lost 5 bases and J lost 4, with 8 bases in between. Here the CDR3 DNA reads TGTGCCAGTAGTCCGTCAGGAGAGACCCAGTACTTC. Residues: CASSPSGETQYF.

The rearrangement links TRBV27 to TRBJ2-4, with 8 bases identical to TRBD1. Germline lookup yields CDR1 MNHEY and CDR2 SMNVEV (reference sequence). This CDR3 region has 14 residues. Trimming at V came to 4 bases and at J to 6 bases, leaving 5 bases not matched to a gene. The CDR3, as DNA: TGTGCCAGCAGTTCTCTAACAGGGGGAAACATTCAGTACTTC. This encodes CASSSLTGGNIQYF.